This TCR beta chain was sequenced in a study of blood T cell repertoires in COVID-19. Study-wide context: Acute-phase and convalescent COVID-19 samples originated in the United States, Italy and Spain. Nucleic acid was either cDNA or gDNA, and it came from T cells, B-cell-depleted T cells, or PBMCs.

This clone has only one observation. Original handling: Amplification of reference gene primers was used by the study to estimate nucleated cell counts. Using immunoSEQ multiplex PCR, the repertoire was profiled, and TCRdb retains in-frame clones only, with some absent. The DNA gave D and trimming, while V, J and clone size come from that table. The table records approximately 330,000 clones, approximately 90% of them present only once. The CDR3 extends over 14 amino acids. CDR1 and CDR2 (germline): SGHRS, YFSETQ. The V and J ends lost 2 bases and 6 bases, in that order; junction bases with no gene match: 7.

Sequencing input: peripheral blood. The receptor was derived from a woman aged 45 to 65 with active or convalescent COVID-19. The V call is TRBV5-1, the J call TRBJ2-7; 8 bases align to TRBD2. CDR3 region: CASSFALADGEQYF. The CDR3 DNA reads TGCGCCAGCAGCTTCGCACTAGCGGATGGCGAGCAGTACTTC.